Below are 10 T cell receptor beta chains sequenced from a single sample in a study of lymphopenia after photon versus proton radiotherapy (dated by TCRdb to between 2019 and 2020). Library preparation used the immunoSEQ multiplex PCR assay. TCRdb stores this immuneACCESS table with in-frame sequences only. Part of the clones is absent; in the studies checked, under half of the shortfall reflects unresolved V genes, and no reason is known for the rest. The sample contains around 150,000 clones, roughly nine tenths of them found a single time. Approximately 4.7% of the sample goes to the ten largest clones. The source was peripheral blood, collected from a patient treated with photon-based radiotherapy. Receptors originate from a man aged 50 to 59 with gastric cancer.

CDR3 in amino acids: CATYLREAPTDTQYF. In nucleotides, the CDR3 is TGTGCCACCTACTTGAGAGAGGCTCCAACAGATACGCAGTATTTT. This chain connects TRBV28 to TRBJ2-3; D not certain. The germline V and J ends were trimmed by 10 bases and 3 bases, with 20 bases remaining between them. Germline V gene sequence: CDR1 MDHEN, CDR2 SYDVKM. The CDR3 sequence is 15 residues long.

The genes are TRBV30 and TRBJ1-1; tentative D call: TRBD1 (5 bases). The germline V gene encodes CDR1 GTSNPN and CDR2 SVGIG (reference sequence). V lost 0 bases and J lost 4, with 18 bases in between. This CDR3 has 16 residues. CDR3: CAWSVLRAGWFTEAFF. CDR3 coding DNA: TGTGCCTGGAGTGTACTTCGGGCAGGGTGGTTCACTGAAGCTTTCTTT.

This clone was recorded once. This rearrangement joins TRBV11-2 to TRBJ1-1, with D unresolved. Trimming stripped 5 bases from V and 0 bases from J, with 19 bases between. This CDR3 contains 17 residues. From germline, CDR1 is SGHAT and CDR2 FQNNGV. The CDR3 is CASSLARGGRMNTEAFF. CDR3 bases: TGTGCCAGCAGCCTGGCTCGGGGAGGCCGTATGAACACTGAAGCTTTCTTT.

The chain employs TRBV9 and TRBJ1-4; D remains ambiguous. Trimming removed 0 bases from V and 0 bases from J, with 9 bases in between. Germline CDR1 SGDLS, CDR2 YYNGEE. The CDR3 spans 16 residues. The CDR3 loop reads CASSVGSIATNEKLFF. DNA for the CDR3: TGTGCCAGCAGCGTAGGCAGCATTGCAACTAATGAAAAACTGTTTTTT. Using reference TRBV9 and TRBJ1-4 for the parts outside the CDR3, the full variable domain is DSGVTQTPKHLITATGQRVTLRCSPRSGDLSVYWYQQSLDQGLQFLIQYYNGEERAKGNILERFSAQQFPDLHSELNLSSLELGDSALYFCASSVGSIATNEKLFFGSGTQLSVL.

This sequence joins TRBV7-9 and TRBJ1-2, with D maybe TRBD1 (5 bases). V lost 5 bases and J lost 5, with 21 bases in between. Germline V gives CDR1 SEHNR, CDR2 FQNEAQ (reference sequence). The CDR3 is 16 amino acids. The chain's CDR3 is CASSLPPGGGRYGYTF. CDR3 nucleotide sequence: TGTGCCAGCAGCCTACCCCCTGGTGGGGGGAGATATGGCTACACCTTC.

The chain uses TRBV9 and TRBJ2-2; D might be TRBD1 or TRBD2, each matching 5 bases. CDR3 length: 14 amino acids. Germline V gene data show CDR1 as SGDLS and CDR2 as YYNGEE. V lost 1 base to trimming and J lost 4 bases, with 8 bases between them. The CDR3 sequence: CASSVTGPTGELFF. Here the CDR3 DNA reads TGTGCCAGCAGCGTAACGGGACCCACCGGGGAGCTGTTTTTT.

The V call is TRBV7-8, the J call TRBJ2-7; tentative D call: TRBD2 (6 bases). The CDR3 loop spans 15 amino acids. Germline V gene sequence: CDR1 SGHVS, CDR2 FQNEAQ. V was clipped by 0 bases and J by 3 bases, with 12 bases between them. The CDR3 nucleotides read TGTGCCAGCAGCTTAGCAGTAGTAGCGGACTACGAGCAGTACTTC. It yields the protein CASSLAVVADYEQYF.

The chain links TRBV30 to TRBJ2-7, with D maybe TRBD1 (6 bases). Trimming left V 5 bases short and J 4 bases short, with 21 bases between. Per germline, CDR1 GTSNPN and CDR2 SVGIG (reference sequence). The CDR3 extends over 15 amino acids. CDR3 protein: CAWCQTGNLGYEQYF. The DNA of the CDR3 is TGTGCCTGGTGCCAAACAGGGAATTTAGGATACGAGCAGTACTTC.

On this clone itself: The sample contains more than one DNA sequence encoding this CDR3. V is TRBV18 and J is TRBJ1-1; 8 positions agree with TRBD1. Trimming removed 2 bases from V and 4 bases from J; junction bases left unmatched: 0. The CDR3 runs to 13 residues. Germline V gives CDR1 KGHSH, CDR2 LQKENI. The CDR3 DNA reads TGTGCCAGCTCACCAACAGGGGGCACTGAAGCTTTCTTT. Its translation is CASSPTGGTEAFF.

This chain uses TRBV7-9 with TRBJ2-7; 7 bases fit TRBD1. CDR1 and CDR2 (germline): SEHNR, FQNEAQ (reference sequence). Unmatched junction bases numbered 3, after V lost 1 base and J lost 3 bases. The CDR3 totals 14 residues. Here the CDR3 reads CASSLGQGVYEQYF. The CDR3 DNA follows: TGTGCCAGCAGCTTAGGGCAGGGGGTCTACGAGCAGTACTTC.